Below, 22 T cell receptor beta chains from the same sample are listed, as sequenced in a study of blood T cell repertoires in COVID-19. TCRdb's table, derived via immunoSEQ multiplex PCR, lists solely in-frame clones and lacks some. The table includes 160,000 or so clones, about 80% detected once. Sequencing was performed on peripheral blood. The receptors here all came from a man aged 55 to 70 with acute or convalescent COVID-19.

This clone was counted only a few times. This chain links TRBV28 with TRBJ1-6; D is perhaps TRBD1 (6 bases). CDR3 size: 17 residues. Per germline, CDR1 MDHEN and CDR2 SYDVKM. Trimming left V 6 bases short and J 0 bases short, with 15 bases between. CDR3 nucleotide sequence: TGTGCCAGCAGGATTGACAGGCTTTACTCCTATAATTCACCCCTCCACTTT. Its translation: CASRIDRLYSYNSPLHF.

The chain carries TRBV28 and TRBJ2-2, with unresolved D. Trimming shortened V by 3 bases and J by 8 bases, and 16 bases separated the two germline ends. The CDR3 sequence is 15 residues long. From germline, CDR1 is MDHEN and CDR2 SYDVKM. The DNA for the CDR3 is TGTGCCAGCAGTTTTCCGACACGCTCAGGAGGGGAGCTGTTTTTT. It translates to CASSFPTRSGGELFF.

This CDR3 reads CASSSHARGYGTEAFF. The CDR3 coding sequence is TGTGCCAGCAGTTCCCACGCCAGGGGTTACGGGACTGAAGCTTTCTTT. The chain has TRBV28 and TRBJ1-1; maybe TRBD1 (6 bases). Germline CDR1 reads MDHEN; CDR2 reads SYDVKM. The CDR3 loop spans 16 amino acids. V was clipped by 4 bases and J by 5 bases, with 20 bases between them.

The CDR3 reads CASSYSTSGSNEQFF. In DNA form, the CDR3 reads TGTGCCAGCAGTTACTCAACTAGCGGGAGCAATGAGCAGTTCTTC. The V and J genes are TRBV6-5 and TRBJ2-1; 11 bases are a match to TRBD2. V trimming: 0 bases; J trimming: 6 bases; junction bases outside the gene matches: 1. Germline V lookup: CDR1 MNHEY, CDR2 SVGAGI. CDR3 size: 15 residues.

The chain has TRBV6-2 or TRBV6-3 and TRBJ2-7, with 8 bases matching TRBD2. Trimming took 6 bases from V and 7 from J; bases not matched to a gene: 20. Germline CDR1 and CDR2: MNHEY and SVGEGT. This CDR3 contains 17 residues. CDR3: CASSPISGKPFPGEQYF. The CDR3 DNA follows: TGTGCCAGCAGCCCCATTAGCGGGAAACCCTTTCCCGGTGAGCAGTACTTC.

The chain couples TRBV19 to TRBJ1-1; TRBD1 agrees at 8 bases. This CDR3 is built from 15 residues. The V and J ends lost 4 bases and 1 base, in that order; junction bases with no gene match: 5. The germline V gene has CDR1 LNHDA and CDR2 SQIVND (reference sequence). CDR3 in amino acids: CASSTTGTGNTEAFF. For the CDR3, the DNA is TGTGCCAGTAGTACAACCGGGACAGGGAACACTGAAGCTTTCTTT. Combining the CDR3 with reference TRBV19 and TRBJ1-1 gives the whole variable domain DGGITQSPKYLFRKEGQNVTLSCEQNLNHDAMYWYRQDPGQGLRLIYYSQIVNDFQKGDIAEGYSVSREKKESFPLTVTSAQKNPTAFYLCASSTTGTGNTEAFFGQGTRLTVV.

The chain recombines TRBV19 with TRBJ1-2; D call uncertain. In germline, CDR1 is LNHDA, CDR2 SQIVND (reference sequence). This CDR3 has 15 amino acids. Trimming removed 5 bases from V and 4 bases from J, with 17 bases in between. CDR3 sequence (DNA): TGTGCCAGTAGTGACGCGGCCACCAGCATCTATGGCTACACCTTC. Its protein is CASSDAATSIYGYTF.

This clone has only a few counts. V gene TRBV4-2 combines with J gene TRBJ1-2, with 9 nucleotides matching TRBD1. J gave up 4 bases and V 1 base, and 1 base lay outside the gene matches. The germline V gene encodes CDR1 LGHNA and CDR2 YNFKEQ. The CDR3 is 14 amino acids. DNA of the CDR3: TGTGCCAGCAGCCAAGGACAGGGGGGCTATGGCTACACCTTC. It is translated as CASSQGQGGYGYTF.

V gene TRBV9 combines with J gene TRBJ2-3; maybe TRBD2 (6 bases). The germline V gene has CDR1 SGDLS and CDR2 YYNGEE. The CDR3 runs to 21 residues. V was cut by 0 bases and J by 0 bases, with 26 bases left in between. Here the CDR3 reads CASSVATGGRGRSGSTDTQYF. DNA of the CDR3: TGTGCCAGCAGCGTAGCTACGGGTGGGCGGGGACGCTCGGGAAGCACAGATACGCAGTATTTT. The whole variable domain, filled in from reference TRBV9 and TRBJ2-3, reads DSGVTQTPKHLITATGQRVTLRCSPRSGDLSVYWYQQSLDQGLQFLIQYYNGEERAKGNILERFSAQQFPDLHSELNLSSLELGDSALYFCASSVATGGRGRSGSTDTQYFGPGTRLTVL.

In its sample, this clone was seen a few times. The chain has TRBV25-1 and TRBJ1-1, with 10 bases lining up with TRBD1. Germline assignment: CDR1 MGHDK and CDR2 SYGVNS. There are 14 residues in the CDR3. After removal of 5 bases from V and 6 bases from J, the junction contained 6 bases not matched to a gene. The CDR3 loop is CASSLGGQGAEAFF. DNA for the CDR3: TGTGCCAGCAGTCTCGGAGGACAGGGGGCTGAAGCTTTCTTT.

In this sample, this clone turned up a few times. The chain has TRBV27 and TRBJ1-5; TRBD1 aligns across 9 bases. V trimming: 0 bases; J trimming: 7 bases; junction bases outside the gene matches: 7. This CDR3 is built from 16 residues. Germline V gene sequence: CDR1 MNHEY, CDR2 SMNVEV (reference sequence). The CDR3 is CASSLSGTGSKQPQHF. CDR3 bases: TGTGCCAGCAGTTTATCCGGGACAGGGTCGAAGCAGCCCCAGCATTTT.

This clone has a handful of counts. The genes are TRBV7-3 and TRBJ2-5; 11 bases agree with TRBD2. CDR1 and CDR2 from the germline V gene are SGHTA and FQGTGA. J was trimmed by 3 bases and V by 2 bases; bases with no gene match: 5. The CDR3 runs to 16 residues. The CDR3 protein is CASSLGLAGGKETQYF. CDR3 nucleotides: TGTGCCAGCAGCTTAGGGCTAGCGGGGGGTAAAGAGACCCAGTACTTC.

This rearrangement joins TRBV7-2 to TRBJ2-2, with a possible D match to TRBD2 (6 bases). The CDR3 has 15 residues. V gave up 3 bases and J gave up 5 bases, with 13 bases separating them. Germline V gives CDR1 SGHTA, CDR2 FQGNSA. The CDR3 coding sequence is TGTGCCAGCAGCTTGAGCTCCAGCGGGACCGGGGAGCTGTTTTTT. Protein: CASSLSSSGTGELFF.

This clone has a handful of counts. The chain is built from TRBV19 and TRBJ1-5; TRBD1 is a possible D gene (5 bases). Per the germline V gene, CDR1 is LNHDA and CDR2 is SQIVND (reference sequence). CDR3 length equals 13 residues. V was cut by 9 bases and J by 7 bases, with 16 bases left in between. This CDR3 is CASSGGFRQPQHF. CDR3 nucleotides: TGTGCCAGCAGCGGGGGGTTCAGGCAGCCCCAGCATTTT. Full variable domain (missing parts from reference TRBV19 and TRBJ1-5): DGGITQSPKYLFRKEGQNVTLSCEQNLNHDAMYWYRQDPGQGLRLIYYSQIVNDFQKGDIAEGYSVSREKKESFPLTVTSAQKNPTAFYLCASSGGFRQPQHFGDGTRLSIL.

J is TRBJ2-7 and V is TRBV10-3; 12 bases align to TRBD1. V shed 6 bases, J shed 2 bases, and the junction held 5 bases outside the gene matches. The length of the CDR3 is 15 residues. Germline values: CDR1 ENHRY, CDR2 SYGVKD. CDR3 region: CAISPGTGGPYEQYF. In DNA form, the CDR3 reads TGTGCCATCAGCCCCGGGACAGGGGGCCCCTACGAGCAGTACTTC.

The V gene is TRBV6-5, the J gene TRBJ1-1, with D tentatively TRBD1 (5 bases). V was clipped by 3 bases and J by 0 bases, with 8 bases between them. The CDR3 is made up of 14 amino acids. Germline values: CDR1 MNHEY, CDR2 SVGAGI. As DNA, the CDR3 is TGTGCCAGCAGTTATCAGGGATTGAACACTGAAGCTTTCTTT. This codes for CASSYQGLNTEAFF.

The chain carries TRBV10-3 and TRBJ1-2; D not certain. Germline CDR1 reads ENHRY; CDR2 reads SYGVKD. The CDR3 loop spans 13 amino acids. V was pared by 0 bases and J by 7 bases, with 9 bases between. CDR3 residues: CAISESGVGGYTF. For the CDR3, the DNA is TGTGCCATCAGTGAGTCCGGGGTCGGTGGCTACACCTTC.

The chain carries TRBV5-1 and TRBJ1-2; D gene ambiguous. CDR3 length equals 14 residues. CDR1 and CDR2 from the germline V gene are SGHRS and YFSETQ. Deletions cut 0 bases from V and 3 bases from J, with 9 bases between. This chain's CDR3 is CASSLAASDYGYTF. The CDR3 nucleotides read TGCGCCAGCAGCTTGGCCGCGTCCGACTATGGCTACACCTTC.

This clone was seen a handful of times. V gene TRBV6-5 combines with J gene TRBJ1-4; the match to TRBD1 covers 9 bases. There are 15 residues in the CDR3. V was clipped by 3 bases and J by 7 bases; unmatched bases: 6. Germline CDR1 is MNHEY and CDR2 is SVGAGI. The CDR3 region has the DNA TGTGCCAGCAGTTATACAGGGGGCGCTTCTGAAAAACTGTTTTTT. This gives the protein CASSYTGGASEKLFF.

The chain couples TRBV9 to TRBJ2-3; possible D gene TRBD2, 7 bases. V was shortened by 0 bases and J by 0 bases, with 14 bases between the two germline ends. Per germline, CDR1 SGDLS and CDR2 YYNGEE. This CDR3 has 17 amino acids. The CDR3 nucleotides read TGTGCCAGCAGCGTAGGGGGGGGCGGGATGAGCACAGATACGCAGTATTTT. This sequence encodes CASSVGGGGMSTDTQYF.

The rearrangement joins TRBV4-3 to TRBJ1-4, with TRBD1 as a possible D gene (5 bases). The CDR3 contains 16 residues. Germline V gene sequence: CDR1 LGHNA, CDR2 YSLEER. V lost 0 bases and J 4 bases, leaving 12 bases between the germline ends. The CDR3 sequence is CASSQDRRVGNEKLFF. DNA for the CDR3: TGCGCCAGCAGCCAAGATCGCAGGGTTGGTAATGAAAAACTGTTTTTT.

The V gene is TRBV2, the J gene TRBJ2-1; possible D gene TRBD2, 6 bases. Germline values: CDR1 SNHLY, CDR2 FYNNEI. With 10 bases removed from V and 7 bases from J, the gap between germline ends came to 20 bases. This CDR3 region has 14 residues. The CDR3 coding sequence is TGTGCCACGGCACTAGAGGGAGGTAGAAATGAGCAGTTCTTC. Translating gives CATALEGGRNEQFF.